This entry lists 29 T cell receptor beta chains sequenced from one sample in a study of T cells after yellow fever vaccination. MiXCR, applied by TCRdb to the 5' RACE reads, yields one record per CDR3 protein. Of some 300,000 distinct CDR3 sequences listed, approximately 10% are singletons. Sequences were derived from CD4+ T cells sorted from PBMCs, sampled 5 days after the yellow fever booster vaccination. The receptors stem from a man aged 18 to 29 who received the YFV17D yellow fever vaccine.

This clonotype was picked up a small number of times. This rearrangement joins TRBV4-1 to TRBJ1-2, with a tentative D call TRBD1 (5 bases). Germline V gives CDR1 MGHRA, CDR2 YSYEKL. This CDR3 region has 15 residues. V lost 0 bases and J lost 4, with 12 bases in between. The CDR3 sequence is CASSQDRGIGYGYTF. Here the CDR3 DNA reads TGCGCCAGCAGCCAAGATAGGGGCATAGGCTATGGCTACACCTTC.

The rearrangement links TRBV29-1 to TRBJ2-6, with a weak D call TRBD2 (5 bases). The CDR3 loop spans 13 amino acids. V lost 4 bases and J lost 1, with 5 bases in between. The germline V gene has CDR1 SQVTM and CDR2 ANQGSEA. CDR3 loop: CSVGESGANVLTF. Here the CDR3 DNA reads TGCAGCGTTGGGGAGTCTGGGGCCAACGTCCTGACTTTC.

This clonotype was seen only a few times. CDR3 bases: TGCAGTGCTAGAGCCCAGACAGGCACAGATACGCAGTATTTT. It translates to CSARAQTGTDTQYF. The rearrangement links TRBV20-1 to TRBJ2-3; possibly TRBD1 for D (5 bases). The CDR3 is 14 amino acids. Deletions cut 1 base from V and 1 base from J, with 9 bases between. The germline CDR1 and CDR2 sequences are DFQATT and SNEGSKA (reference sequence).

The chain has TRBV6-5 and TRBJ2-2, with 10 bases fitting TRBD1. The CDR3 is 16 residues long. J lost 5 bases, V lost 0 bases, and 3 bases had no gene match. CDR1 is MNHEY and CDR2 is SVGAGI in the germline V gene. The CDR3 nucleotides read TGTGCCAGCAGTTACTCGGGACAGGGGTGGACCGGGGAGCTGTTTTTT. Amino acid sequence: CASSYSGQGWTGELFF.

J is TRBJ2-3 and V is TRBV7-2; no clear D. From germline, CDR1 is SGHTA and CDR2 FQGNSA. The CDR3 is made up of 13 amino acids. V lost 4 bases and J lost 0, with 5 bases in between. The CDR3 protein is CASSSMSTDTQYF. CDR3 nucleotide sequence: TGTGCCAGCAGCTCTATGAGCACAGATACGCAGTATTTT. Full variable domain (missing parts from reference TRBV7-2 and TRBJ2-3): GAGVSQSPSNKVTEKGKDVELRCDPISGHTALYWYRQSLGQGLEFLIYFQGNSAPDKSGLPSDRFSAERTGGSVSTLTIQRTQQEDSAVYLCASSSMSTDTQYFGPGTRLTVL.

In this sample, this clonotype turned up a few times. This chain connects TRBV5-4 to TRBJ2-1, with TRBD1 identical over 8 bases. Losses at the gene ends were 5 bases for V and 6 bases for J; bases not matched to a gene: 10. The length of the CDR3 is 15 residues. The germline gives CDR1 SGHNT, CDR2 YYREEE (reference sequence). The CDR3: CASRLVATGANEQFF. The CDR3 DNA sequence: TGTGCCAGCAGACTTGTCGCGACAGGGGCCAATGAGCAGTTCTTC.

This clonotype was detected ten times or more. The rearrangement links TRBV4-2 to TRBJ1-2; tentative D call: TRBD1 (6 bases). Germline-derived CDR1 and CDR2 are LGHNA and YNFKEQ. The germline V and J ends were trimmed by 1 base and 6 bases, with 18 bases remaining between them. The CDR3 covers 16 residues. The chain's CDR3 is CASSQVFEVRGDGYTF. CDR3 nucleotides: TGTGCCAGCAGCCAAGTTTTTGAGGTCAGGGGAGATGGCTACACCTTC.

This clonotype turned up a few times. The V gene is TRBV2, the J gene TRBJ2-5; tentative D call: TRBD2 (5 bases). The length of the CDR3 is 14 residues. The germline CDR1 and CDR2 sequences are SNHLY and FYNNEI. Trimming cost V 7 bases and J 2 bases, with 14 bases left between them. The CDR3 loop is CASKRTPLQETQYF. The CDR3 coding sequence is TGTGCCAGCAAGCGGACCCCCCTTCAAGAGACCCAGTACTTC.

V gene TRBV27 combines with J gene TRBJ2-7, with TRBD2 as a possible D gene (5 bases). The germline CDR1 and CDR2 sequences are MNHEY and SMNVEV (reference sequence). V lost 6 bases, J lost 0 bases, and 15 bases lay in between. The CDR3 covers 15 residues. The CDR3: CASRFHWTDSYEQYF. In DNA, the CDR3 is TGTGCCAGCAGATTCCATTGGACTGACTCCTACGAGCAGTACTTC.

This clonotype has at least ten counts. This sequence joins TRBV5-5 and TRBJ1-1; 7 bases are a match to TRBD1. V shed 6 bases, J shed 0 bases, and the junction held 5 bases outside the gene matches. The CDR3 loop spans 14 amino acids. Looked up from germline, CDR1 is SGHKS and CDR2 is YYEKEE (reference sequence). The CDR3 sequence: CASNRDSLNTEAFF. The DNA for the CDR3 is TGTGCCAGCAACCGGGACAGTCTGAACACTGAAGCTTTCTTT.

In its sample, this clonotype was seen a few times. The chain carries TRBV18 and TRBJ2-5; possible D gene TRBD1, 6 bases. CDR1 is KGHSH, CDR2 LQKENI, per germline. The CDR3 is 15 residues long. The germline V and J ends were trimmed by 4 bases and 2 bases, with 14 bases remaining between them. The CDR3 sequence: CASSREKQGQETQYF. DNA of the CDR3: TGTGCCAGCTCACGAGAAAAACAGGGTCAAGAGACCCAGTACTTC.

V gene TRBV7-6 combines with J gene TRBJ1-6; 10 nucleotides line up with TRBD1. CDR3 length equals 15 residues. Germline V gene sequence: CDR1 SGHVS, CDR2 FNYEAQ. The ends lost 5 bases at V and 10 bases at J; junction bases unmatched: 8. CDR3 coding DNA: TGTGCCAGCAGCGCCCGGGGACAGGGGAGGTCACCCCTCCACTTT. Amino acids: CASSARGQGRSPLHF.

DNA for the CDR3: TGTGCCAGCAGCTTGGGTGGCGGGGGGTCAATAGAGACCCAGTACTTC. It codes for CASSLGGGGSIETQYF. The chain couples TRBV5-4 to TRBJ2-5; 8 bases map to TRBD2. This CDR3 is built from 16 residues. V gave up 0 bases and J gave up 4 bases; unmatched junction bases: 8. From germline, CDR1 is SGHNT and CDR2 YYREEE (reference sequence).

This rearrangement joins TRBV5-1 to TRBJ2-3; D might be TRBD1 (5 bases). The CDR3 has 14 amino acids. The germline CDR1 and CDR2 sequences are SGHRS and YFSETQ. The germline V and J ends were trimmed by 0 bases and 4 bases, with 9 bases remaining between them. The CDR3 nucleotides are TGCGCCAGCAGCTTGGGACAGTCCCCAGATACGCAGTATTTT. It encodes CASSLGQSPDTQYF.

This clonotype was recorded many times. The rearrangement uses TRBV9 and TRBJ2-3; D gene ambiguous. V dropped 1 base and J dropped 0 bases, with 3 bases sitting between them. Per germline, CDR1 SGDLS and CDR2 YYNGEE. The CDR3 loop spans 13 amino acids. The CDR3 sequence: CASSVTSTDTQYF. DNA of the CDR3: TGTGCCAGCAGCGTAACTAGCACAGATACGCAGTATTTT.

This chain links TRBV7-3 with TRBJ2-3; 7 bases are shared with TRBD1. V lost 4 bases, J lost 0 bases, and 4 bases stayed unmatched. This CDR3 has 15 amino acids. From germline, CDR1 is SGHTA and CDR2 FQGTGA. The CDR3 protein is CASSYRGTSTDTQYF. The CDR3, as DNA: TGTGCCAGCAGCTACAGGGGTACTAGCACAGATACGCAGTATTTT.

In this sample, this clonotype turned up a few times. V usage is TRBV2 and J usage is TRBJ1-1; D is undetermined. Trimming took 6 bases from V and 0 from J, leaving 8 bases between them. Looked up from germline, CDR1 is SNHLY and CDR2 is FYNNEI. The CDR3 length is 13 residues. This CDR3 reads CASRNTLNTEAFF. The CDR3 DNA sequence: TGTGCCAGCAGGAACACACTGAACACTGAAGCTTTCTTT.

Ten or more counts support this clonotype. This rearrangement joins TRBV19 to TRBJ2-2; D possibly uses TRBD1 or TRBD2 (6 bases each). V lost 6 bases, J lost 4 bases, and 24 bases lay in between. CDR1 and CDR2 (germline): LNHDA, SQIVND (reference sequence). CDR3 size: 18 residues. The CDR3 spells CASRLRASTEGGTGELFF. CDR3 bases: TGTGCCAGTAGGCTTCGGGCAAGTACAGAGGGGGGCACCGGGGAGCTGTTTTTT.

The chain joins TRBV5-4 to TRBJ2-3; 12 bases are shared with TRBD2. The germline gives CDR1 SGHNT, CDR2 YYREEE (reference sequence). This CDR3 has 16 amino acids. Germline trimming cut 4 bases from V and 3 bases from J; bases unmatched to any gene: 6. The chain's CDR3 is CASSVTSGGPTDTQYF. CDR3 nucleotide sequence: TGTGCCAGCAGCGTAACTAGCGGGGGGCCGACAGATACGCAGTATTTT. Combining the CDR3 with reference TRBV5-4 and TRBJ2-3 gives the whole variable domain ETGVTQSPTHLIKTRGQQVTLRCSSQSGHNTVSWYQQALGQGPQFIFQYYREEENGRGNFPPRFSGLQFPNYSSELNVNALELDDSALYLCASSVTSGGPTDTQYFGPGTRLTVL.

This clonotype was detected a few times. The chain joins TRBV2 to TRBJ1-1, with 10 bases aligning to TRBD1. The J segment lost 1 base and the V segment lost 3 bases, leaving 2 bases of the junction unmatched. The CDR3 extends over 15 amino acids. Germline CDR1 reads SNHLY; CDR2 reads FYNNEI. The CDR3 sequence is CASSDWDRGNTEAFF. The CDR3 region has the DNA TGTGCCAGCAGTGACTGGGACAGGGGGAACACTGAAGCTTTCTTT.

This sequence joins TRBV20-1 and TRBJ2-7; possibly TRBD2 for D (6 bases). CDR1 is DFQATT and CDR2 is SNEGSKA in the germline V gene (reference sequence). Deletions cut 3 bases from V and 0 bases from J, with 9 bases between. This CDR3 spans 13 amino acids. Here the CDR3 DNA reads TGCAGTGCTAGGGCGGGGAGCTCCTACGAGCAGTACGTC. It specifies CSARAGSSYEQYV.

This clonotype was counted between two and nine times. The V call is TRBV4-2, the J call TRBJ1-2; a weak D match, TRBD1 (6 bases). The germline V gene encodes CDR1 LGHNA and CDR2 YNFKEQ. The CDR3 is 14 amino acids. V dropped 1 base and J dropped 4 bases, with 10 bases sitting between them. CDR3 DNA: TGTGCCAGCAGCCAAGTGGGGGCCTCCTATGGCTACACCTTC. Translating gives CASSQVGASYGYTF.

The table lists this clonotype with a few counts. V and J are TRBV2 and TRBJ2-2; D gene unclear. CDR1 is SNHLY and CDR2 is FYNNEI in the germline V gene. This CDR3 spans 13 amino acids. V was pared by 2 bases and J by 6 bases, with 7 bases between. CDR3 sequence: CASSEWAPGELFF. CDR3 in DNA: TGTGCCAGCAGTGAATGGGCCCCCGGGGAGCTGTTTTTT.

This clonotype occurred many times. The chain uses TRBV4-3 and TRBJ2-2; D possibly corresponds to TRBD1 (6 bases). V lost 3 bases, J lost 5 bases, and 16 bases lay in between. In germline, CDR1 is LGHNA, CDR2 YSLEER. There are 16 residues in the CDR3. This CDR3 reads CASSQEGGLSTGELFF. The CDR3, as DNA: TGCGCCAGCAGCCAGGAAGGGGGTCTGAGTACCGGGGAGCTGTTTTTT.

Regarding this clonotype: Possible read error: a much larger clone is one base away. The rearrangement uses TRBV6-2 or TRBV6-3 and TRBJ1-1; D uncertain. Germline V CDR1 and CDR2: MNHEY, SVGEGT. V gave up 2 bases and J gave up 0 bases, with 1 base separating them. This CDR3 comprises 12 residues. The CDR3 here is CASSYLNTEAFF. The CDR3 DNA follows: TGTGCCAGCAGTTACCTGAACACTGAAGCTTTCTTT.

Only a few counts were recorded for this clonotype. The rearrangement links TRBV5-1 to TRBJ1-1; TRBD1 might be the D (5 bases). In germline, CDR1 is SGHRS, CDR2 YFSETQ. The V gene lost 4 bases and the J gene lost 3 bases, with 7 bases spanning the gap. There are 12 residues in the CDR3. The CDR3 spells CASSKGDTEAFF. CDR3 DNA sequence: TGCGCCAGCAGCAAAGGGGACACTGAAGCTTTCTTT.

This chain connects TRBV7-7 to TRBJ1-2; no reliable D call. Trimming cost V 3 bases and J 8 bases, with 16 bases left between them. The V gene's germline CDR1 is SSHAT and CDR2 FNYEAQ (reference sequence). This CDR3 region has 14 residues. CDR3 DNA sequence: TGTGCCAGCAGCTTGGATAGGACCAATACGGGCTACACCTTC. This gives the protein CASSLDRTNTGYTF.

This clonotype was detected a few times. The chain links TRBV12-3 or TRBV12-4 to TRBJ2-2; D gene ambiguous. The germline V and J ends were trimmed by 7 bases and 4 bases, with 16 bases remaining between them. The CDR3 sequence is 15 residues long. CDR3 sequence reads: CASTQRNWGTGELFF. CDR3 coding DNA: TGTGCCAGCACCCAAAGGAACTGGGGCACCGGGGAGCTGTTTTTT.

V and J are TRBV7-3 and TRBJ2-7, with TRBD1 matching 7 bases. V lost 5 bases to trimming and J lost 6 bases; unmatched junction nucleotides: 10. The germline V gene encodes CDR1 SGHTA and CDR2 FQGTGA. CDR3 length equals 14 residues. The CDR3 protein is CASSLRDSGSEQYF. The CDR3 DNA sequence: TGTGCCAGCAGCCTCCGGGACAGTGGGAGCGAGCAGTACTTC.